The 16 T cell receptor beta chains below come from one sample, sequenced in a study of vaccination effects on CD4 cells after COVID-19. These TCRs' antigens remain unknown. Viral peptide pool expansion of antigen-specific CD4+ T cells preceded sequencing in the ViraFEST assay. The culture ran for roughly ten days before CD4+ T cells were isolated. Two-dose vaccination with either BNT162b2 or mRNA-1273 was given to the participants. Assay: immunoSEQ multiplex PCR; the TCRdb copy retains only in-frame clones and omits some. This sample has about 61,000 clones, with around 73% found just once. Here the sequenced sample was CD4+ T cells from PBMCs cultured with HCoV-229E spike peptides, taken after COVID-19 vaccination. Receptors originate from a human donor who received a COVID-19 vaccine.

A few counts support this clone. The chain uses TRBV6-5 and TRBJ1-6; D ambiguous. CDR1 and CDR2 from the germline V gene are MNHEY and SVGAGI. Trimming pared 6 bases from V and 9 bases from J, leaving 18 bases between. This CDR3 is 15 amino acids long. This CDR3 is CASSRRTGITSPLHF. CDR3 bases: TGTGCCAGCAGCCGGAGGACTGGAATTACTTCACCCCTCCACTTT.

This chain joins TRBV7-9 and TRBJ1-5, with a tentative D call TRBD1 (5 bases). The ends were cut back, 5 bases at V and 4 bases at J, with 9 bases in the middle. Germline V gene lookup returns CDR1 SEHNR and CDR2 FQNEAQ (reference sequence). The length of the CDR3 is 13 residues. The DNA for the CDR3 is TGTGCCAGCAGCAGAGAGGGGAATCAGCCCCAGCATTTT. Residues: CASSREGNQPQHF.

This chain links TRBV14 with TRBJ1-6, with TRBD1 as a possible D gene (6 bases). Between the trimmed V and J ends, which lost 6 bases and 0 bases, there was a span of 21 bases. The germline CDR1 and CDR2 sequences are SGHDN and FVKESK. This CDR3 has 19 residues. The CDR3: CASSRGGAALSSYNSPLHF. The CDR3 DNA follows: TGTGCCAGCAGTCGGGGGGGGGCAGCCTTAAGCTCCTATAATTCACCCCTCCACTTT.

The CDR3: CASSYGDAEAFF. The CDR3 DNA follows: TGTGCCAGCAGTTACGGGGACGCTGAAGCTTTCTTT. The rearrangement joins TRBV6-2 or TRBV6-3 to TRBJ1-1; D is perhaps TRBD1 (5 bases). CDR1 MNHEY and CDR2 SVGEGT come from the germline V gene. The CDR3 is 12 residues long. With 2 bases removed from V and 6 bases from J, the gap between germline ends came to 7 bases.

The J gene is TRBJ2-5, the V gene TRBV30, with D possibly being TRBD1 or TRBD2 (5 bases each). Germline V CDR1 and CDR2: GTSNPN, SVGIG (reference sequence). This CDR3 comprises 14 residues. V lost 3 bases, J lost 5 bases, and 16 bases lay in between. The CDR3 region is CAWSLKGWGETQYF. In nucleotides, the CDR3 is TGTGCCTGGAGCCTTAAAGGATGGGGGGAGACCCAGTACTTC.

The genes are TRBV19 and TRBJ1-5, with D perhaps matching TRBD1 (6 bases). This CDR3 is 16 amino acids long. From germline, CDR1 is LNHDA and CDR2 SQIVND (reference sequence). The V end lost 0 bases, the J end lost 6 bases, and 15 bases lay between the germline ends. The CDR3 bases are TGTGCCAGTAGTATAGATCCTGGGGGCGGGGGTCAGCCCCAGCATTTT. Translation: CASSIDPGGGGQPQHF.

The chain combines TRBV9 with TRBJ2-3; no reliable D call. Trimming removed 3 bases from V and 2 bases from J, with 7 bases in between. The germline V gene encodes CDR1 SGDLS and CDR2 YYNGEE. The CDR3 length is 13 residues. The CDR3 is CASSAVITDTQYF. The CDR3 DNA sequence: TGTGCCAGCAGCGCGGTGATCACAGATACGCAGTATTTT.

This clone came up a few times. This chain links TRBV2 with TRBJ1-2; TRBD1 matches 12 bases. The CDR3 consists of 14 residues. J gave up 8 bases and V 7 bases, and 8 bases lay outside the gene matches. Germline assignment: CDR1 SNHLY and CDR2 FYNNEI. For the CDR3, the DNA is TGTGCCAGCAAGGTGGGACAGGGGGCGGAAGGCTACACCTTC. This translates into CASKVGQGAEGYTF.

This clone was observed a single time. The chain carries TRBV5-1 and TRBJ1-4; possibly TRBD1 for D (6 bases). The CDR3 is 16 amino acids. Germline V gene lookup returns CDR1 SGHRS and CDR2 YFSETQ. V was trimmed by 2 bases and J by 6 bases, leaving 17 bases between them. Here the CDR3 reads CASSFGPVAGDEKLFF. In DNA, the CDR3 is TGCGCCAGCAGCTTTGGCCCCGTCGCAGGGGATGAAAAACTGTTTTTT.

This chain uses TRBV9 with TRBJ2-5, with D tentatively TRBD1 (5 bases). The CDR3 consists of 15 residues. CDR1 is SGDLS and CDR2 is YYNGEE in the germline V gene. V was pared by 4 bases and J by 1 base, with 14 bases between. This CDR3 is CASSPQVGPQETQYF. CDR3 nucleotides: TGTGCCAGCAGCCCTCAGGTGGGGCCCCAAGAGACCCAGTACTTC.

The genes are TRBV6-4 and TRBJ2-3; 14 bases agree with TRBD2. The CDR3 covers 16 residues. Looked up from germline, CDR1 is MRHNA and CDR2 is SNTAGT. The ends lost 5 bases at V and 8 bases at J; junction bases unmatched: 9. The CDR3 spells CASSTGLAGGPATQYF. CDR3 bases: TGTGCCAGCAGTACCGGACTAGCGGGGGGCCCAGCTACGCAGTATTTT.

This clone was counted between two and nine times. CDR3 nucleotide sequence: TGTGCCATCAGTTCCCAACGGGGACAGCCCTTTAACTATGGCTACACCTTC. This translates into CAISSQRGQPFNYGYTF. The chain carries TRBV10-3 and TRBJ1-2, with 7 bases matching TRBD1. The ends lost 5 bases at V and 1 base at J; junction bases unmatched: 13. The CDR3 is 17 amino acids. Germline V gene sequence: CDR1 ENHRY, CDR2 SYGVKD.

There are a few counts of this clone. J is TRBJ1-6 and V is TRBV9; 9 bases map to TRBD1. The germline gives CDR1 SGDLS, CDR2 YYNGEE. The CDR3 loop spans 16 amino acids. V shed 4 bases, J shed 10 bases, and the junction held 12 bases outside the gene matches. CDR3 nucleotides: TGTGCCAGCAGCACCCAAGGGACAGGGAGTATGTCACCCCTCCACTTT. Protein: CASSTQGTGSMSPLHF.

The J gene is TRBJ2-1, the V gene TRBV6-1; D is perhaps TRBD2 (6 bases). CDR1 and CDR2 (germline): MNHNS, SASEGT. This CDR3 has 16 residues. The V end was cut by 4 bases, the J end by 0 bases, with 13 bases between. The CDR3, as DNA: TGTGCCAGCAGTGTCGGCATGGAGGGCTCCTACAATGAGCAGTTCTTC. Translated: CASSVGMEGSYNEQFF.

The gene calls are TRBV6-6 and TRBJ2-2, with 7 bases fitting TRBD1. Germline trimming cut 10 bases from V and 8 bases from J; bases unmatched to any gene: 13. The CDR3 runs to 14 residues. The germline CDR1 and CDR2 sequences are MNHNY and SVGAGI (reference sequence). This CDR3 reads CATKGGDGVGELFF. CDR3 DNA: TGTGCCACTAAAGGGGGCGACGGTGTAGGGGAGCTGTTTTTT.

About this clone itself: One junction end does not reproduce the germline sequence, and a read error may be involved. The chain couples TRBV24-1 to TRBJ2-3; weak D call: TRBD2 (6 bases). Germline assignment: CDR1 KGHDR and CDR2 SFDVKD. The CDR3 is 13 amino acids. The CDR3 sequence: CATSDFAGTPVHF. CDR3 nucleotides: TGTGCCACCAGTGATTTTGCCGGGACTCCCGTACATTTT.